Only a few counts were recorded for the clone carrying this T cell receptor (beta chain). TCRdb passed the 5' RACE reads through MiXCR, listing each CDR3 protein once. Of 35,000 to 55,000 distinct CDR3 sequences in the sample, about 13% were seen once. The data stem from a study of spatial heterogeneity in lung cancer. Germline assignment: CDR1 KGHDR and CDR2 SFDVKD. CDR3 size: 13 residues. Trimming left V 3 bases short and J 15 bases short, with 17 bases between. Time point defined: sample taken at primary tumor resection. This receptor was obtained from a male donor with early-stage non-small cell lung cancer. The sequencing here drew on PBMCs, taken at surgery. The rearrangement links TRBV24-1 to TRBJ2-1; no definite D call. This CDR3 is CATSDPLDPGLFF. CDR3 sequence (DNA): TGTGCCACCAGTGATCCATTGGACCCTGGCTTGTTCTTC.